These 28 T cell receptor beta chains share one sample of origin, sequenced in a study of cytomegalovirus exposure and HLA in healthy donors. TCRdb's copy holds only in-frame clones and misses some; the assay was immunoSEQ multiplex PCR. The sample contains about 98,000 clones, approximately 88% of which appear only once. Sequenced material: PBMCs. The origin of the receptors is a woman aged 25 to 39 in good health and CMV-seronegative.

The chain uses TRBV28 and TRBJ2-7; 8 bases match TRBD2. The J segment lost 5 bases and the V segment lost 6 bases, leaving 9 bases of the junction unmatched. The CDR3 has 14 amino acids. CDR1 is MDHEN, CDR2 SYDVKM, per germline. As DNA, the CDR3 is TGTGCCAGCAGCCTCCCACTAGCGGTCAACGAGCAGTACTTC. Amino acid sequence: CASSLPLAVNEQYF.

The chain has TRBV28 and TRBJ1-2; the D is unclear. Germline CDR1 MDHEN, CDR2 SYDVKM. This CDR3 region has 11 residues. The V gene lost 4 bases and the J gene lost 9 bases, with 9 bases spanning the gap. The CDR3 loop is CASSSLLSYTF. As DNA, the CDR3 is TGTGCCAGCAGTTCACTGTTAAGCTACACCTTC.

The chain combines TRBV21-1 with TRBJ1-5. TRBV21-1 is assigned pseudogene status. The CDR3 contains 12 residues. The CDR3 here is CASESEGQPQHF. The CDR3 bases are TGTGCCAGCGAAAGTGAGGGTCAGCCCCAGCATTTT.

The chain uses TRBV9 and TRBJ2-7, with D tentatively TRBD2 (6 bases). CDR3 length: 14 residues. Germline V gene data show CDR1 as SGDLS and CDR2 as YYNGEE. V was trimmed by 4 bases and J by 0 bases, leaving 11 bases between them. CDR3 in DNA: TGTGCCAGCAGCCTTGGGGGGACCTCCTACGAGCAGTACTTC. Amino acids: CASSLGGTSYEQYF.

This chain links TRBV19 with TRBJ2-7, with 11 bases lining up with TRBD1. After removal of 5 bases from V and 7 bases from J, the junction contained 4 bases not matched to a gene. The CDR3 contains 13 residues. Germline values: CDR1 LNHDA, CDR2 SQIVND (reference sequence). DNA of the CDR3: TGTGCCAGTAGTTGGACAGGGGGCCAGGAGCAGTACTTC. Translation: CASSWTGGQEQYF.

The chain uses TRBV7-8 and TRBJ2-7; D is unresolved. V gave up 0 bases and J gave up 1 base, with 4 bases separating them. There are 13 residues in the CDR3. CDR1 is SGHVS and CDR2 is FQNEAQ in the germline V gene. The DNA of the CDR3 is TGTGCCAGCAGCTTAGCCCTTTCCTACGAGCAGTACTTC. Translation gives CASSLALSYEQYF.

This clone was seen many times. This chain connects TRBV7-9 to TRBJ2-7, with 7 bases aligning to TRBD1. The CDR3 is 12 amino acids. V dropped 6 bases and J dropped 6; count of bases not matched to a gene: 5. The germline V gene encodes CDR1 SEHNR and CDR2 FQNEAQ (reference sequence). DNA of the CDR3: TGTGCCAGCAGAGGACAGGCTCGCGAGCAGTACTTC. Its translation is CASRGQAREQYF.

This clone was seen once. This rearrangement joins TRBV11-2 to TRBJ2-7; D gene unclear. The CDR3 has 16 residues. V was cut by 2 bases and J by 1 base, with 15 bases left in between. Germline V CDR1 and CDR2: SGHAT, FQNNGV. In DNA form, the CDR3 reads TGTGCCAGCAGCTTAAGGCCCCTGTCAGGTTCCTACGAGCAGTACTTC. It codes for CASSLRPLSGSYEQYF.

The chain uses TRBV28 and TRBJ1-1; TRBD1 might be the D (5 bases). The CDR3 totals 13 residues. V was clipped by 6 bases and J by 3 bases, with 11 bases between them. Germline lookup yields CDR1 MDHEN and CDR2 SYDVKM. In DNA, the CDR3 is TGTGCCAGCAGCCAGACAGTGTACACTGAAGCTTTCTTT. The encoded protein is CASSQTVYTEAFF.

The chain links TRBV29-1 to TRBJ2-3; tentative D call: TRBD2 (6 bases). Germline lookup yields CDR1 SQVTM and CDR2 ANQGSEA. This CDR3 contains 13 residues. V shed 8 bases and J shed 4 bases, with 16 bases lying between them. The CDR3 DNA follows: TGCAGCCTTGGGTCGGGGGAGGCAGATACGCAGTATTTT. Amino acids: CSLGSGEADTQYF.

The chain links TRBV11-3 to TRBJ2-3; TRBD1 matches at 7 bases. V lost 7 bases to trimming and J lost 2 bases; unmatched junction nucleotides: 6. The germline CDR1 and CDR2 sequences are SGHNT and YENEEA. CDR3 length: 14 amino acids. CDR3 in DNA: TGTGCCAGCACGAAAAGGGGGCCCACAGATACGCAGTATTTT. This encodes CASTKRGPTDTQYF.

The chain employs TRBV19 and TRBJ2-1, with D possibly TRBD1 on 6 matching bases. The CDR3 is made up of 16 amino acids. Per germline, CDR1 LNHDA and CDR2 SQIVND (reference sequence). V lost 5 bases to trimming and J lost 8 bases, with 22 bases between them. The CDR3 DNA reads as TGTGCCAGTAGTTTGGGGACACTCAATGGGCTCGATGAGCAGTTCTTC. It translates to CASSLGTLNGLDEQFF. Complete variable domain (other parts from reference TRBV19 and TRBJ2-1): DGGITQSPKYLFRKEGQNVTLSCEQNLNHDAMYWYRQDPGQGLRLIYYSQIVNDFQKGDIAEGYSVSREKKESFPLTVTSAQKNPTAFYLCASSLGTLNGLDEQFFGPGTRLTVL.

As DNA, the CDR3 is TGTGCCAGCAGCGTAGCTCCAGGGCGGGGGGACACCGGGGAGCTGTTTTTT. Translating gives CASSVAPGRGDTGELFF. The chain links TRBV9 to TRBJ2-2; 8 bases align to TRBD2. With V trimmed by 0 bases and J by 3 bases, 7 bases remained unmatched. Germline V gene lookup returns CDR1 SGDLS and CDR2 YYNGEE. CDR3 length: 17 amino acids.

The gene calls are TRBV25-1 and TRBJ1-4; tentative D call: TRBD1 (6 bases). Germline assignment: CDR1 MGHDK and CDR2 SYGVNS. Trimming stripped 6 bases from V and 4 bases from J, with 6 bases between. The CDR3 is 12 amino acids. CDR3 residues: CASRQGNEKLFF. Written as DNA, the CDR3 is TGTGCCAGCAGACAGGGTAATGAAAAACTGTTTTTT.

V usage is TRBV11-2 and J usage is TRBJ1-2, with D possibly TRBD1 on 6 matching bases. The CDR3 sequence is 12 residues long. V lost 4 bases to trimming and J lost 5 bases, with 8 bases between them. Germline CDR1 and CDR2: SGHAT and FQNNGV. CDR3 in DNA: TGTGCCAGCAGCTCACAGGGATATGGCTACACCTTC. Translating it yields CASSSQGYGYTF. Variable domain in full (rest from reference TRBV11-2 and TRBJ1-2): EAGVAQSPRYKIIEKRQSVAFWCNPISGHATLYWYQQILGQGPKLLIQFQNNGVVDDSQLPKDRFSAERLKGVDSTLKIQPAKLEDSAVYLCASSSQGYGYTFGSGTRLTVV.

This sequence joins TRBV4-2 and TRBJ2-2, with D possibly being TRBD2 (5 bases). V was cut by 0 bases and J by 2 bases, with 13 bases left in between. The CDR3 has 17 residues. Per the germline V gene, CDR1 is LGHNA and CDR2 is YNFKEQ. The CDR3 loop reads CASSQEGVARNTGELFF. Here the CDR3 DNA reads TGTGCCAGCAGCCAAGAGGGAGTAGCGCGAAACACCGGGGAGCTGTTTTTT.

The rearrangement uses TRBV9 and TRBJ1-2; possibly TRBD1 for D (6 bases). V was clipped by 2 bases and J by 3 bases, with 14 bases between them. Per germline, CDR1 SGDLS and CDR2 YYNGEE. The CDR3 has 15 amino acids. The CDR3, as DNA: TGTGCCAGCAGCGTCGGGACAAGCGCGGACTATGGCTACACCTTC. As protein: CASSVGTSADYGYTF.

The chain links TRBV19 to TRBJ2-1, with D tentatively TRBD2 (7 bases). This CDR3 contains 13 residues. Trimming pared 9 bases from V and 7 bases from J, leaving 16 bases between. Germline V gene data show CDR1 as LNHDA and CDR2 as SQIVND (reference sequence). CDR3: CASKGGAGNEQFF. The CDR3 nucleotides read TGTGCCAGCAAAGGGGGGGCCGGTAATGAGCAGTTCTTC.

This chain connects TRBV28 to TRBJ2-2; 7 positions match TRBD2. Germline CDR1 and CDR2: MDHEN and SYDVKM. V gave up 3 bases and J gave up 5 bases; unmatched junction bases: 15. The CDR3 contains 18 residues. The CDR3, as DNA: TGTGCCAGCAGTTTGGCTAGCGGAGGTCCTCCCCTTACCGGGGAGCTGTTTTTT. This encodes CASSLASGGPPLTGELFF. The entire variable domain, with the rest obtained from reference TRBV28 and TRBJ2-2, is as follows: DVKVTQSSRYLVKRTGEKVFLECVQDMDHENMFWYRQDPGLGLRLIYFSYDVKMKEKGDIPEGYSVSREKKERFSLILESASTNQTSMYLCASSLASGGPPLTGELFFGEGSRLTVL.

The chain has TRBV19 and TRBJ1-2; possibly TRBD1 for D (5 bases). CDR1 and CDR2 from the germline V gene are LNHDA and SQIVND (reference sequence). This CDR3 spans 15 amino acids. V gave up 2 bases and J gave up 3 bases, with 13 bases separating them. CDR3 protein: CASSIPVWGDYGYTF. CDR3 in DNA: TGTGCCAGTAGTATACCCGTCTGGGGCGACTATGGCTACACCTTC.

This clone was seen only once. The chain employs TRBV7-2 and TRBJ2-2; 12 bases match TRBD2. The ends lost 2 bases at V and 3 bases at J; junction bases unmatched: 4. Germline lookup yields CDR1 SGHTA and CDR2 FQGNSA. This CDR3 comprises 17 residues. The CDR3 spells CASSLKGLAGHTGELFF. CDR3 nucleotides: TGTGCCAGCAGCTTAAAGGGACTAGCGGGTCACACCGGGGAGCTGTTTTTT.

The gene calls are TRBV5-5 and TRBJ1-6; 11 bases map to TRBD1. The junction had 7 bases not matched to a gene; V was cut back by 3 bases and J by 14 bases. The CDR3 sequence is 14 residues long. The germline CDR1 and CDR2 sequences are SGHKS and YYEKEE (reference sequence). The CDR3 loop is CASSSGTGGLSLHF. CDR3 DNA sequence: TGTGCCAGCAGCTCCGGGACAGGGGGACTTTCCCTCCACTTT.

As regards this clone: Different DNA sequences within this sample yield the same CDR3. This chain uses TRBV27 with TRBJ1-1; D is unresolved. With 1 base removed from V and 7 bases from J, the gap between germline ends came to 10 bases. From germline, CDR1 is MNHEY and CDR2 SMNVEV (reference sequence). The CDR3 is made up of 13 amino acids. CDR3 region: CASSLYGTVEAFF. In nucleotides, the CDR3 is TGTGCCAGCAGTTTATATGGTACGGTTGAAGCTTTCTTT.

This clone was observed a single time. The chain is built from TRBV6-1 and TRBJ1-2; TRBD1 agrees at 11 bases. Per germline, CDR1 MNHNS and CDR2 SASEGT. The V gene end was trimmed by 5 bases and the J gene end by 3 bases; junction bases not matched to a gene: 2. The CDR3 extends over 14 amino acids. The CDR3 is CASSQGQGDYGYTF. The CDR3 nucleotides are TGTGCCAGCAGTCAGGGACAGGGGGACTATGGCTACACCTTC.

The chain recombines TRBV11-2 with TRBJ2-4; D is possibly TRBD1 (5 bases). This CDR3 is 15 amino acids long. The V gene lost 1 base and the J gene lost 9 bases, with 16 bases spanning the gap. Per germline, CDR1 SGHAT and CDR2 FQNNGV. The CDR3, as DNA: TGTGCCAGCAGCTTAGCGCGAACAGGCCGGCGCATTCAGTACTTC. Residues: CASSLARTGRRIQYF. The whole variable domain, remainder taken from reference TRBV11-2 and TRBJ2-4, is EAGVAQSPRYKIIEKRQSVAFWCNPISGHATLYWYQQILGQGPKLLIQFQNNGVVDDSQLPKDRFSAERLKGVDSTLKIQPAKLEDSAVYLCASSLARTGRRIQYFGAGTRLSVL.

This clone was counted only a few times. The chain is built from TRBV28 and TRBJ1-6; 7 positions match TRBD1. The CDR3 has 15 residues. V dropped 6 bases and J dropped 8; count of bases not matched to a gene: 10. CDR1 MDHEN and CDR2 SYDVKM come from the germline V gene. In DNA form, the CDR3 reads TGTGCCAGCAGAGAAGCTACAGGGGACCATTCACCCCTCCACTTT. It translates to CASREATGDHSPLHF.

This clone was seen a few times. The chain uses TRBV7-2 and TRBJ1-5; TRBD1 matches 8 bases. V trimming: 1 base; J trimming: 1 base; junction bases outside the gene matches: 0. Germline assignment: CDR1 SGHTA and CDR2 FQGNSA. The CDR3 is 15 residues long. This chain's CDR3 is CASSLGTGSNQPQHF. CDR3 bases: TGTGCCAGCAGCTTAGGGACAGGGAGCAATCAGCCCCAGCATTTT.

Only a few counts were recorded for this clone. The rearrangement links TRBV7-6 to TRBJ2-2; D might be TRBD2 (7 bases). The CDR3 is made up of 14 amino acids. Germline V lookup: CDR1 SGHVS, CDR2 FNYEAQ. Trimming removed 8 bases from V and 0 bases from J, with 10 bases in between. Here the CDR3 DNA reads TGTGCCAGCGGGGGGGCCGCGAACACCGGGGAGCTGTTTTTT. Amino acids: CASGGAANTGELFF.